These 27 T cell receptor beta chains came from one sample sequenced in a study of blood T cell repertoires in COVID-19. The protocol was immunoSEQ multiplex PCR, while the TCRdb copy is restricted to in-frame clones and leaves out a portion. The sample shows around 110,000 clones, 65% to 85% of them seen only once. Sequencing used peripheral blood. The receptors were gathered from a woman aged 65 to 85 with acute or convalescent COVID-19.

For the CDR3, the DNA is TGTGCCAGCAGCCGTGGTCTGGCGGGGTCGAACACCGGGGAGCTGTTTTTT. This gives the protein CASSRGLAGSNTGELFF. The V call is TRBV3-1 (or the pseudogene TRBV3-2), the J call TRBJ2-2; tentative D call: TRBD2 (6 bases). The V end was cut by 4 bases, the J end by 0 bases, with 15 bases between. Germline lookup yields CDR1 LGHDT and CDR2 YNNKEL (reference sequence). The CDR3 totals 17 residues.

This sequence joins TRBV19 and TRBJ2-1; 7 bases align to TRBD2. Germline V gene sequence: CDR1 LNHDA, CDR2 SQIVND (reference sequence). V was clipped by 3 bases and J by 6 bases; unmatched bases: 11. The CDR3 has 16 residues. CDR3 protein: CASSIIAGGYFNEQFF. The CDR3 region has the DNA TGTGCCAGTAGTATTATAGCGGGCGGCTATTTCAATGAGCAGTTCTTC.

As for this clone: A much larger clone is a single base away; this may be a read error. The chain uses TRBV9 and TRBJ1-4, with TRBD1 matching over 10 bases. CDR3 length equals 14 residues. Germline loops: CDR1 SGDLS, CDR2 YYNGEE. V was clipped by 4 bases and J by 6 bases; unmatched bases: 3. Here the CDR3 reads CASSPGTGDEKLFF. DNA for the CDR3: TGTGCCAGCAGCCCCGGGACAGGGGATGAAAAACTGTTTTTT.

This clone appeared a few times. J is TRBJ2-4 and V is TRBV12-3 or TRBV12-4, with 8 bases aligning to TRBD2. CDR3 length: 12 residues. Germline trimming cut 0 bases from V and 15 bases from J; bases unmatched to any gene: 4. The CDR3 region is CASSLAGGGLYF. CDR3 nucleotide sequence: TGTGCCAGCAGTTTAGCGGGCGGGGGGCTGTACTTC.

The rearrangement joins TRBV5-1 to TRBJ2-7; the match to TRBD1 covers 10 bases. The germline CDR1 and CDR2 sequences are SGHRS and YFSETQ. J was trimmed by 7 bases and V by 0 bases; bases with no gene match: 13. This CDR3 comprises 17 residues. The CDR3 bases are TGCGCCAGCAGCTTGGCGGGACAGGGGAGAACCTACAGAGAGCAGTACTTC. Amino acids: CASSLAGQGRTYREQYF.

J is TRBJ2-5 and V is TRBV29-1; D not resolved. Germline CDR1 reads SQVTM; CDR2 reads ANQGSEA. Trimming left V 6 bases short and J 1 base short, with 9 bases between. The length of the CDR3 is 12 residues. CDR3: CSVQTVQETQYF. The CDR3, as DNA: TGCAGCGTCCAGACTGTCCAAGAGACCCAGTACTTC.

The chain employs TRBV3-1 (or the pseudogene TRBV3-2) and TRBJ2-2, with 8 bases that match TRBD1. From germline, CDR1 is LGHDT and CDR2 YNNKEL (reference sequence). The CDR3 runs 14 residues. Losses at the gene ends were 5 bases for V and 5 bases for J; bases not matched to a gene: 4. CDR3 region: CASSSRTGTGELFF. CDR3 bases: TGTGCCAGCAGCTCTCGGACAGGGACCGGGGAGCTGTTTTTT.

The chain employs TRBV5-8 and TRBJ2-2, with TRBD1 matching over 11 bases. Germline V gene sequence: CDR1 SGHTS, CDR2 YDEGEE. This CDR3 has 16 amino acids. Trimming took 0 bases from V and 7 from J; bases not matched to a gene: 5. The CDR3 loop is CASSLGTGGKFGELFF. CDR3 nucleotide sequence: TGTGCCAGCAGCTTGGGGACAGGGGGCAAGTTCGGGGAGCTGTTTTTT.

The V and J genes are TRBV19 and TRBJ2-1; 7 bases map to TRBD2. The germline gives CDR1 LNHDA, CDR2 SQIVND (reference sequence). The V and J ends lost 4 bases and 6 bases, in that order; junction bases with no gene match: 3. The CDR3 runs to 13 residues. CDR3 coding DNA: TGTGCCAGTAGTACCGGGACTACCAATGAGCAGTTCTTC. This sequence encodes CASSTGTTNEQFF.

The chain combines TRBV12-5 with TRBJ2-1, with D possibly being TRBD2 (5 bases). CDR3 length: 15 residues. The V gene lost 2 bases and the J gene lost 8 bases, with 16 bases spanning the gap. Germline values: CDR1 LGHNT, CDR2 FRNRAP. CDR3 residues: CASGLTSGILDEQFF. Written as DNA, the CDR3 is TGTGCTAGTGGTTTGACTTCCGGGATCCTCGATGAGCAGTTCTTC.

The chain combines TRBV7-8 with TRBJ1-4, with TRBD1 matching 10 bases. Germline V gene lookup returns CDR1 SGHVS and CDR2 FQNEAQ. CDR3 length: 15 amino acids. The junction had 5 bases not matched to a gene; V was cut back by 3 bases and J by 7 bases. This CDR3 is CASSFTGTGVEKLFF. Here the CDR3 DNA reads TGTGCCAGCAGCTTCACCGGGACAGGGGTTGAAAAACTGTTTTTT. Filled out from reference TRBV7-8 and TRBJ1-4, the complete variable domain reads GAGVSQSPRYKVAKRGQDVALRCDPISGHVSLFWYQQALGQGPEFLTYFQNEAQLDKSGLPSDRFFAERPEGSVSTLKIQRTQQEDSAVYLCASSFTGTGVEKLFFGSGTQLSVL.

This rearrangement joins TRBV24-1 to TRBJ2-3; 10 bases line up with TRBD1. CDR1 is KGHDR and CDR2 is SFDVKD in the germline V gene. The CDR3 is 16 residues long. The trim removed 4 bases at V and 2 bases at J, leaving 5 bases unmatched. CDR3 nucleotides: TGTGCCACCAGTGAGGGGACAGGGGTGGCCACAGATACGCAGTATTTT. Translation: CATSEGTGVATDTQYF.

This chain joins TRBV29-1 and TRBJ2-5, with D maybe TRBD1 (6 bases). CDR3 length equals 12 residues. Per germline, CDR1 SQVTM and CDR2 ANQGSEA. The V end was cut by 4 bases, the J end by 0 bases, with 6 bases between. CDR3 sequence reads: CSVGGHQETQYF. Written as DNA, the CDR3 is TGCAGCGTTGGGGGGCACCAAGAGACCCAGTACTTC. Filled out from reference TRBV29-1 and TRBJ2-5, the complete variable domain reads SAVISQKPSRDICQRGTSLTIQCQVDSQVTMMFWYRQQPGQSLTLIATANQGSEATYESGFVIDKFPISRPNLTFSTLTVSNMSPEDSSIYLCSVGGHQETQYFGPGTRLLVL.

This clone came up once. The rearrangement links TRBV7-3 to TRBJ1-1, with no clear D. Germline CDR1 SGHTA, CDR2 FQGTGA. CDR3 size: 13 residues. V shed 2 bases and J shed 0 bases, with 4 bases lying between them. The CDR3 nucleotides are TGTGCCAGCAGCTTATCTGTGAACACTGAAGCTTTCTTT. Protein product: CASSLSVNTEAFF.

V gene TRBV5-1 combines with J gene TRBJ2-5; D may be TRBD1 (6 bases). V was shortened by 0 bases and J by 1 base, with 10 bases between the two germline ends. This CDR3 is 15 amino acids long. Germline V lookup: CDR1 SGHRS, CDR2 YFSETQ. For the CDR3, the DNA is TGCGCCAGCAGCTTGGGACAGGCAATCCAAGAGACCCAGTACTTC. Its protein product is CASSLGQAIQETQYF.

The CDR3 DNA sequence: TGCAGCGTTTCGGTTTCTCTCCGGGGAGATACGCAGTATTTT. Translation gives CSVSVSLRGDTQYF. The genes are TRBV29-1 and TRBJ2-3; D might be TRBD2 (5 bases). The germline gives CDR1 SQVTM, CDR2 ANQGSEA. Trimming took off 5 bases at V and 5 bases at J, with 17 bases between the two ends. The CDR3 is 14 amino acids.

The V gene is TRBV24-1, the J gene TRBJ1-1; no clear D. The CDR3 has 13 residues. CDR1 KGHDR and CDR2 SFDVKD come from the germline V gene. Trimming removed 4 bases from V and 3 bases from J, with 8 bases in between. The CDR3 region has the DNA TGTGCCACCAGTGACTCGGGTCACACTGAAGCTTTCTTT. This encodes CATSDSGHTEAFF.

This chain joins TRBV30 and TRBJ2-2; TRBD2 agrees at 12 bases. Germline loops: CDR1 GTSNPN, CDR2 SVGIG (reference sequence). The CDR3 contains 15 residues. With 3 bases clipped from V and 6 bases from J, the junction kept 5 bases outside the gene matches. Written as DNA, the CDR3 is TGTGCCTGGAGGAGACTAGCGGGAGTGGCCGGGGAGCTGTTTTTT. Protein product: CAWRRLAGVAGELFF.

In regard to this clone: This sequence may be a read error, since a much larger clone differs from it by one base. The chain carries TRBV9 and TRBJ1-5; TRBD1 might be the D (6 bases). V lost 0 bases, J lost 2 bases, and 6 bases lay in between. The CDR3 loop spans 14 amino acids. Germline values: CDR1 SGDLS, CDR2 YYNGEE. CDR3 in amino acids: CASSVAGGNQPQHF. The CDR3 region has the DNA TGTGCCAGCAGCGTAGCAGGGGGCAATCAGCCCCAGCATTTT.

The chain carries TRBV7-3 and TRBJ1-6; D is perhaps TRBD1 (6 bases). The germline V gene has CDR1 SGHTA and CDR2 FQGTGA. V dropped 5 bases and J dropped 9 bases, with 14 bases sitting between them. The CDR3 is 14 residues long. The CDR3 nucleotides are TGTGCCAGCAGCGCCCAGGGGTCGGGTTCACCCCTCCACTTT. Protein product: CASSAQGSGSPLHF. Full variable domain (outside the CDR3, taken from reference TRBV7-3 and TRBJ1-6): GAGVSQTPSNKVTEKGKYVELRCDPISGHTALYWYRQSLGQGPEFLIYFQGTGAADDSGLPNDRFFAVRPEGSVSTLKIQRTERGDSAVYLCASSAQGSGSPLHFGNGTRLTVT.

V and J are TRBV7-3 and TRBJ1-1; 7 bases line up with TRBD1. J lost 0 bases, V lost 5 bases, and 3 bases had no gene match. CDR3 length: 14 amino acids. Germline-derived CDR1 and CDR2 are SGHTA and FQGTGA. The CDR3 protein is CASSKGQMNTEAFF. Here the CDR3 DNA reads TGTGCCAGCAGCAAGGGACAGATGAACACTGAAGCTTTCTTT.

The chain carries TRBV28 and TRBJ2-7; D not resolved. The germline V and J ends were trimmed by 5 bases and 7 bases, with 9 bases remaining between them. The CDR3 totals 11 residues. Germline values: CDR1 MDHEN, CDR2 SYDVKM. CDR3 sequence: CASSLRREQYF. The CDR3 DNA reads TGTGCCAGCAGTCTTCGGCGGGAGCAGTACTTC.

The V call is TRBV6-1, the J call TRBJ2-7; TRBD2 might be the D (6 bases). Germline V lookup: CDR1 MNHNS, CDR2 SASEGT. V lost 4 bases and J 3 bases, leaving 25 bases between the germline ends. The CDR3 runs to 18 residues. CDR3 bases: TGTGCCAGCAGTGGAGCCCCTCTCGCGGGAAGATCGATCTACGAGCAGTACTTC. Translating gives CASSGAPLAGRSIYEQYF.

The genes are TRBV6-5 and TRBJ1-5; 8 nucleotides agree with TRBD1. CDR1 and CDR2 from the germline V gene are MNHEY and SVGAGI. The V segment lost 8 bases and the J segment 0 bases; nucleotides outside the gene matches: 3. The CDR3 loop spans 14 amino acids. Written as DNA, the CDR3 is TGTGCCAGCGGGGACAGGTATAGCAATCAGCCCCAGCATTTT. This encodes CASGDRYSNQPQHF.

This clone occurred once. This chain connects TRBV28 to TRBJ2-2, with D possibly being TRBD1 (6 bases). Trimming cost V 3 bases and J 0 bases, with 8 bases left between them. Germline CDR1 and CDR2: MDHEN and SYDVKM. This CDR3 is 15 amino acids long. The CDR3 sequence: CASSFAGANTGELFF. The CDR3 nucleotides read TGTGCCAGCAGTTTTGCAGGGGCGAACACCGGGGAGCTGTTTTTT.

The chain recombines TRBV5-4 with TRBJ1-1; D is uncertain. Germline V CDR1 and CDR2: SGHNT, YYREEE (reference sequence). V gave up 4 bases and J gave up 0 bases, with 13 bases separating them. The CDR3 runs to 15 residues. CDR3 sequence reads: CASSPVGILNTEAFF. CDR3 coding DNA: TGTGCCAGCAGCCCGGTGGGCATTCTGAACACTGAAGCTTTCTTT.

The chain employs TRBV7-9 and TRBJ1-2; 7 positions agree with TRBD1. Looked up from germline, CDR1 is SEHNR and CDR2 is FQNEAQ (reference sequence). The CDR3 sequence is 13 residues long. The J segment lost 8 bases and the V segment lost 5 bases, leaving 8 bases of the junction unmatched. CDR3 sequence reads: CASSQPDRVGYTF. As DNA, the CDR3 is TGTGCCAGCAGCCAACCAGACAGGGTAGGCTACACCTTC.